This T cell receptor beta chain was recovered during a study of T cell repertoires in cytomegalovirus infection. General study points: The response measured ex vivo was dominated by TCR beta clonotypes (HLA-C-restricted and CMV-specific).

Notes on this clonotype: Its cognate antigen is unknown. It is likely a read error, because the conserved phenylalanine at the end of the CDR3 is missing.

The CDR3 is 16 amino acids. Trimming took off 4 bases at V and 0 bases at J, with 16 bases between the two ends. Germline V gene lookup returns CDR1 SGHRS and CDR2 YFSETQ. Using its own MiXCR run on the reads, TCRdb lists one record per CDR3 protein. The sample lists approximately 1,000,000 distinct CDR3 sequences, around 31% occurring once. The input for sequencing was cultured CD8+ T cells from PBMCs, taken from culture after CMV antigen stimulation. The origin of this receptor is a human donor in good health (CMV status not recorded). Some clones in this sample may be carry-over from other donors' samples. The chain uses TRBV5-1 and TRBJ1-1; possibly TRBD1 for D (5 bases). This CDR3 is CASSLFRENMNTEAFV. In DNA form, the CDR3 reads TGCGCCAGCAGCCTCTTCAGGGAGAACATGAACACTGAAGCTTTCGTT.